The entry that follows covers one T cell receptor beta chain sequence. Its matching antigen is unknown. Once transplant was done, bone marrow was sourced from the posterior iliac crest or another site. The data were obtained in a study of graft-versus-host responses after intestinal transplantation. Overall study: Grafts that recipients had were multivisceral, liver-intestinal, or isolated intestinal transplants. The study gave all recipients anti-thymocyte globulin induction, then tacrolimus and steroids for roughly 3 years. General study results and limits: Recipient-marrow GvH clones were detected, some having first appeared in ileum or blood.

TCRdb's table, derived via immunoSEQ multiplex PCR, lists solely in-frame clones and lacks some. The sample comprises approximately 15,000 clones, around 87% of which are singletons, and over 6.5% rests with the top ten. CDR1 and CDR2 from the germline V gene are MDHEN and SYDVKM. This CDR3 is 14 amino acids long. V shed 2 bases and J shed 3 bases, with 8 bases lying between them. The chain employs TRBV28 and TRBJ1-3, with D maybe TRBD1 (5 bases). This clonotype was obtained from a human patient who received an intestinal transplant, so some T cells may come from the graft donor. The material was bone marrow, obtained nearly 130 days after intestinal transplantation. Here the CDR3 reads CASSLTGVGNTIYF. In nucleotides, the CDR3 is TGTGCCAGCAGTTTAACGGGGGTTGGAAACACCATATATTTT.